One sample yielded the 10 T cell receptor beta chains listed below, sequenced in a study of T cells in Graves' hyperthyroidism and ophthalmopathy. There were TCR beta CDR3 regions amplified from RNA transcripts. TCR CDR3 regions were first amplified by RT-PCR with HTBI primers. TCRdb re-derived calls from the multiplex PCR reads in MiXCR, one entry per CDR3 protein. This table has 350,000 to 400,000 distinct CDR3 sequences, under 15% appearing once. The sample taken for sequencing was blood. The receptors here all came from a woman in her thirties with Graves' hyperthyroidism.

This clonotype was seen a handful of times. V and J are TRBV9 and TRBJ2-7; a possible D gene is TRBD1 (7 bases). The CDR3 covers 17 residues. Germline V CDR1 and CDR2: SGDLS, YYNGEE. V lost 3 bases, J lost 2 bases, and 21 bases lay in between. CDR3 sequence reads: CASSAGGGLASPYEQYF. DNA of the CDR3: TGTGCCAGCAGCGCAGGGGGTGGGCTAGCGAGCCCCTACGAGCAGTACTTC.

There are many counts of this clonotype. V usage is TRBV30 and J usage is TRBJ2-4, with TRBD1 matching 10 bases. V was clipped by 1 base and J by 4 bases; unmatched bases: 1. Germline CDR1 is GTSNPN and CDR2 is SVGIG (reference sequence). This CDR3 is 14 amino acids long. This CDR3 is CAWSAGQGKNIQYF. CDR3 nucleotide sequence: TGTGCCTGGAGTGCGGGACAGGGGAAAAACATTCAGTACTTC.

This clonotype was detected many times. The rearrangement links TRBV2 to TRBJ1-2, with 8 bases aligning to TRBD1. V was pared by 9 bases and J by 8 bases, with 14 bases of the junction left unmatched. The CDR3 contains 14 residues. Germline V gives CDR1 SNHLY, CDR2 FYNNEI. The CDR3 here is CARETGAEFQGYTF. The CDR3 nucleotides read TGTGCCAGGGAGACAGGGGCCGAATTTCAGGGCTACACCTTC. The full variable domain, completed using reference TRBV2 and TRBJ1-2, is EPEVTQTPSHQVTQMGQEVILRCVPISNHLYFYWYRQILGQKVEFLVSFYNNEISEKSEIFDDQFSVERPDGSNFTLKIRSTKLEDSAMYFCARETGAEFQGYTFGSGTRLTVV.

This clonotype has more than one count but fewer than ten. J is TRBJ1-1 and V is TRBV5-1; D remains ambiguous. V was clipped by 0 bases and J by 0 bases, with 12 bases between them. Germline lookup yields CDR1 SGHRS and CDR2 YFSETQ. This CDR3 region has 16 residues. The CDR3 loop reads CASSLAPTKMNTEAFF. The CDR3 DNA reads TGCGCCAGCAGCTTGGCCCCGACAAAGATGAACACTGAAGCTTTCTTT.

The sample holds one count of this clonotype. A junction end diverges from the germline sequence, so it may reflect a read error. This chain links TRBV6-1 with TRBJ2-7; 12 bases are a match to TRBD1. The CDR3 totals 16 residues. The germline V gene encodes CDR1 MNHNS and CDR2 SASEGT. The CDR3 reads CASSEMRGQGAYERYF. The CDR3 coding sequence is TGTGCCAGCAGTGAAATGAGGGGACAGGGGGCCTACGAGCGGTACTTC.

The rearrangement uses TRBV14 and TRBJ2-1; 11 bases are a match to TRBD2. V dropped 4 bases and J dropped 4; count of bases not matched to a gene: 9. CDR3 size: 17 residues. Germline assignment: CDR1 SGHDN and CDR2 FVKESK. The CDR3 region is CASSLAGLAASYNEQFF. CDR3 DNA: TGTGCCAGCAGCCTTGCGGGACTAGCGGCCAGTTACAATGAGCAGTTCTTC.

This clonotype has a count of ten or more. The chain carries TRBV28 and TRBJ2-1, with a weak D call TRBD1 (6 bases). The V end was cut by 3 bases, the J end by 0 bases, with 9 bases between. The CDR3 loop spans 15 amino acids. CDR1 MDHEN and CDR2 SYDVKM come from the germline V gene. The CDR3 nucleotides read TGTGCCAGCAGTTTGCAGGGGTACTCCTACAATGAGCAGTTCTTC. Translating gives CASSLQGYSYNEQFF.

The chain recombines TRBV20-1 with TRBJ2-2; tentative D call: TRBD1 (6 bases). The ends were cut back, 3 bases at V and 1 base at J, with 12 bases in the middle. The CDR3 contains 15 residues. In germline, CDR1 is DFQATT, CDR2 SNEGSKA (reference sequence). The CDR3 DNA follows: TGCAGTGCTAGGGTCGGGACAAAGAACACCGGGGAGCTGTTTTTT. Translation gives CSARVGTKNTGELFF.

A few counts support this clonotype. The V gene is TRBV10-2, the J gene TRBJ2-3; maybe TRBD2 (5 bases). The CDR3 is 13 amino acids. CDR1 WSHSY and CDR2 SAAADI come from the germline V gene. Trimming pared 5 bases from V and 6 bases from J, leaving 12 bases between. DNA of the CDR3: TGCGCCAGCAGTCAGAGCGGTGCGGATACGCAGTATTTT. Amino acid sequence: CASSQSGADTQYF.

V is TRBV19 and J is TRBJ2-5, with D possibly matching TRBD2 (6 bases). The CDR3 has 15 residues. The V gene lost 4 bases and the J gene lost 4 bases, with 16 bases spanning the gap. Germline V gives CDR1 LNHDA, CDR2 SQIVND (reference sequence). The CDR3 spells CASSTNGGRRETQYF. Written as DNA, the CDR3 is TGTGCCAGTAGTACGAACGGGGGAAGGCGAGAGACCCAGTACTTC.